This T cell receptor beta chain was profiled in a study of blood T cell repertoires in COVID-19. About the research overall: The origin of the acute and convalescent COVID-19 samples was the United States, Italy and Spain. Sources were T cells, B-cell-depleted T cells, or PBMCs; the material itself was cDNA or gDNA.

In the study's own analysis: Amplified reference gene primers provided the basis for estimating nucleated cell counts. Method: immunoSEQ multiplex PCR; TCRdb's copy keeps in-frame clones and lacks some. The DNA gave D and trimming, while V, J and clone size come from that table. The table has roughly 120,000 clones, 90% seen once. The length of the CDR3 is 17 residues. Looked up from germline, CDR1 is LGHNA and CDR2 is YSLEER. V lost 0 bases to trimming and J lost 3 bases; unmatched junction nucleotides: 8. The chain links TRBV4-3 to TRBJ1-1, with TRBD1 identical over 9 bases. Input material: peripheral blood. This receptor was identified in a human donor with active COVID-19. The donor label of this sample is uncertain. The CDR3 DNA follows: TGCGCCAGCAGCCAAGATCGCTTGGGGGACAGGGACACTGAAGCTTTCTTT. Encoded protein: CASSQDRLGDRDTEAFF.